The rows below give T cell receptor beta chains drawn from one sample of a study. TCRdb re-called the 5' RACE reads through MiXCR, storing one row per CDR3 protein. The table shows about 64,000 distinct CDR3 sequences, with about 22% occurring only once. The sequencing sample was made of memory CD4+ T cells sorted from a lymph node. The source of these receptors is a female donor with breast cancer. CDR3s include the opening cysteine and the closing phenylalanine or tryptophan. A D gene is named only where the DNA matches it firmly. Clone size is not always given. Where it is, it says once, few, many or a class for expanded clones.

J gene,clone size,D gene,V gene,CDR3 DNA,CDR3 protein
TRBJ2-3,few,NA,TRBV5-1,TGCGCCAGTTCGGGGTCGTGGCAGGGGACAGATACGCAGTATTTT,CASSGSWQGTDTQYF
TRBJ1-1,NA,NA,TRBV6-5,TGTGCCAGCCTAAAGGGAGGGAGCACTGAAGCTTTCTTT,CASLKGGSTEAFF
TRBJ2-5,NA,NA,TRBV20-1,TGCAGTGCTAGCCATGGGACGGAAGGAGAGACCCAGTACTTC,CSASHGTEGETQYF
TRBJ1-1,many,NA,TRBV4-3,TGCGCCAGCAGCCAAGATTTAACAGGGACCATGAACACTGAAGCTTTCTTT,CASSQDLTGTMNTEAFF
TRBJ2-1,NA,NA,TRBV20-1,TGCAGTGCTAGACCGGCCCTAAACAATGAGCAGTTCTTC,CSARPALNNEQFF
TRBJ2-3,NA,NA,TRBV6-2/TRBV6-3,TGTGCCAGCACAAACCGGGCTACAATTTTTAATACGCAGTATTTT,CASTNRATIFNTQYF
TRBJ2-1,NA,NA,TRBV12-3/TRBV12-4,TGTGCCAGCAGTTTGAGGCGGAGGGACAATGAGCAGTTCTTC,CASSLRRRDNEQFF
TRBJ2-1,many,NA,TRBV5-4,TGTGCCAGCAGCTTCCAGGGGACCTACAATGAGCAGTTCTTC,CASSFQGTYNEQFF
TRBJ2-5,few,NA,TRBV20-1,TGCAGTGCTAGGCCCCAGGGTGGGACCCAGTACTTC,CSARPQGGTQYF
TRBJ2-7,NA,TRBD2,TRBV29-1,TGCAGCGCCCTGGGGACTAGAGACCTTTACAACTACGAGCAGTACTTC,CSALGTRDLYNYEQYF
TRBJ1-2,NA,NA,TRBV19,TGTGCCAGTAGTATCGGGGGGCAGTTCGTCATCACCTTC,CASSIGGQFVITF
TRBJ2-7,few,TRBD1,TRBV20-1,TGCAGTGCTCGGACAGGGGCGGCCGCTGACGAGCAGTACTTC,CSARTGAAADEQYF
TRBJ1-5,few,NA,TRBV6-5,TGTGCCAGCAGTTACTCTAGCCGGGGAGGTCAGCCCCAGCATTTT,CASSYSSRGGQPQHF
TRBJ2-5,NA,TRBD2,TRBV5-1,TGCGCCAGCAGCTCCGGGACTAGCAGTGAGACCCAGTACTTC,CASSSGTSSETQYF
TRBJ2-2,few,TRBD2,TRBV28,TGTGCCAGCAGTTCTCCGTCACTAGCGGCCGGGGAGCTGTTTTTT,CASSSPSLAAGELFF
TRBJ2-2,few,NA,TRBV15,TGTGCCACCAGCAGAGGGGACACGCTACCCTTTGCGAACACCGGGGAGCTGTTTTTT,CATSRGDTLPFANTGELFF
TRBJ1-5,many,NA,TRBV5-6,TGTGCCAGCAGCTTGGGCCCCGATCAGCCCCAGCATTTT,CASSLGPDQPQHF
TRBJ1-1,NA,NA,TRBV6-1,TGTGCCAGCAGTAGAAAAGGGGGAAACACTGAAGCTTTCTTT,CASSRKGGNTEAFF
TRBJ1-1,many,NA,TRBV6-2/TRBV6-3,TGTGCCAGCACCGCGATCGACAGCATGAACACTGAAGCTTTCTTT,CASTAIDSMNTEAFF
TRBJ2-5,NA,NA,TRBV5-4,TGTGCCAGCAGAATTGACGAAGGGACCCAGTACTTC,CASRIDEGTQYF
TRBJ2-5,few,NA,TRBV6-5,TGTGCCAGCAGTTCGGACCTTGTAGAGACCCAGGACTTC,CASSSDLVETQDF
TRBJ1-6,few,NA,TRBV7-9,TGTGCCAGCAGCTGGGGGGAACGGTCCCTCCACTTT,CASSWGERSLHF
TRBJ2-6,NA,NA,TRBV5-1,TGCGCCAGTACCCTGGACAGAACCTTTGGGGCCAACGTCCTGACTTTC,CASTLDRTFGANVLTF
TRBJ2-3,NA,NA,TRBV30,TGTGCCTGCAGGGTAGGATATACGCAGTATTTT,CACRVGYTQYF
TRBJ1-2,many,NA,TRBV6-2/TRBV6-3,TGTGCCAGCAGTTACGCCGTTGTCAGCTACACCTTC,CASSYAVVSYTF
TRBJ2-5,few,TRBD1,TRBV10-3,TGTGCCATCAGGGACAGGGGAGAGACCCAGTACTTC,CAIRDRGETQYF
TRBJ2-1,NA,TRBD1,TRBV5-1,TGCGCCAGCTCGGGACAGACCTCCTACAATGAGCAGTTCTTC,CASSGQTSYNEQFF
TRBJ2-6,few,TRBD2,TRBV12-3/TRBV12-4,TGTGCCAGCAGTACCGCGGAGGGGACTAGCTCTGGGGCCAACGTCCTGACTTTC,CASSTAEGTSSGANVLTF
TRBJ2-3,many,NA,TRBV7-6,TGTGCCAGCAGCCTTGACAGCGCCACAGATACGCAGTATTTT,CASSLDSATDTQYF
TRBJ2-1,NA,TRBD1,TRBV2,TGTGCCAGTAGACAGGGGGCTCGCAATGAGCAGTTCTTC,CASRQGARNEQFF
TRBJ1-5,many,NA,TRBV12-3/TRBV12-4,TGTGCCAGCAGTTTGTCCAGGGGTCGGCAGCCCCAGCATTTT,CASSLSRGRQPQHF
TRBJ2-1,few,TRBD1,TRBV5-1,TGCGCCAGCAGCCGATCGGGACAGAGCTACAATGAGCAGTTCTTC,CASSRSGQSYNEQFF
TRBJ1-1,NA,NA,TRBV28,TGTGCCAGCAGCCTCATACTGGGGGACACTGAAGCTTTCTTT,CASSLILGDTEAFF
TRBJ2-1,NA,NA,TRBV6-6,TGTGCCAGCAGTCCCGTGAAGGAGGGCCTATTTTTGAATGAGCAGTTCTTC,CASSPVKEGLFLNEQFF
TRBJ2-5,NA,TRBD1,TRBV30,TGTGCCTGGGGGGGACAGGGCATTGATACCCAGTACTTC,CAWGGQGIDTQYF
TRBJ1-1,many,NA,TRBV5-1,TGCGCCAGCAGCTTGCGGGGACAAGAGAACACTGAAGCTTTCTTT,CASSLRGQENTEAFF
TRBJ2-3,few,NA,TRBV7-3,TGTGCCAGCAGTTTAGGGGCTAGCACAGATACGCAGTATTTT,CASSLGASTDTQYF
TRBJ1-2,NA,TRBD1,TRBV5-1,TGCGCCAGCAGCTTGGGTGGGACAGGGGGCGAAGGCTACACCTTC,CASSLGGTGGEGYTF
TRBJ1-6,few,NA,TRBV7-8,TGTGCCAGCAGCTTAGGGGGGGACTATAATTCACCCCTCCACTTT,CASSLGGDYNSPLHF
TRBJ2-3,NA,TRBD1,TRBV28,TGTGCCAGCAGTCCGGGACAGAACACAGATACGCAGTATTTT,CASSPGQNTDTQYF
TRBJ2-2,few,NA,TRBV6-6,TGTGCCAGCACTCAAGCAGTCACCGGGGAGCTGTTTTTT,CASTQAVTGELFF
TRBJ2-1,many,TRBD2,TRBV20-1,TGCAGTGCGCACACCGGGACTAGCGGTTACAATGAGCAGTTCTTC,CSAHTGTSGYNEQFF
TRBJ1-2,NA,NA,TRBV4-1,TGCGCCAGCAGCCGACAATATGACTATGGCTACACCTTC,CASSRQYDYGYTF
TRBJ2-7,NA,NA,TRBV5-1,TGCGCCAGCAGCTTGCAGCCGAGCTCCTACGAGCAGTACTTC,CASSLQPSSYEQYF
TRBJ1-5,NA,TRBD1,TRBV20-1,TGCAGTGCCCCAAGGACAGGGGAGCCCCAGCATTTT,CSAPRTGEPQHF
TRBJ2-7,NA,NA,TRBV2,TGTGCCAGCAGTCAGGGTTTCGGCTCCTACGAGCAGTACTTC,CASSQGFGSYEQYF
TRBJ2-5,NA,NA,TRBV20-1,TGCAGTGCTTGGGACCAAGAGACCCGGTACTTC,CSAWDQETRYF
TRBJ2-2,few,NA,TRBV4-2,TGTGCCAGCAGCCCTGAGACCGACACCGGGGAGCTGTTTTTT,CASSPETDTGELFF
TRBJ2-5,NA,TRBD2,TRBV7-2,TGTGCCAGCAGTTTCGGACTAGCGGGAGTTCAAGAGACCCAGTACTTC,CASSFGLAGVQETQYF
TRBJ1-6,NA,NA,TRBV10-1,TGCGCCAGCAGTGAGTCCCAAGGACGGACCCTCCACTTT,CASSESQGRTLHF
TRBJ2-7,NA,NA,TRBV5-6,TGTGCCAGCAGCTCCAGCAGGAGAGACGAGCAGTACTTC,CASSSSRRDEQYF
TRBJ1-6,once,NA,TRBV9,TGTGCCAGCAGCGTAGATCCCCTTTCGGCCCTCCACTTT,CASSVDPLSALHF
TRBJ2-3,NA,NA,TRBV5-1,TGCGCCAGCAGCCGGGGGACCGGGGATACGCAGTATTTT,CASSRGTGDTQYF
TRBJ1-1,many,NA,TRBV12-3/TRBV12-4,TGTGCCAGCAGTTTACACAGCGGGGGCGGTGAAGCTTTCTTT,CASSLHSGGGEAFF
TRBJ2-7,few,NA,TRBV19,TGTGCCAGTAGTATAGCCCCCACAGGACAAATCTACGAGCAGTACTTC,CASSIAPTGQIYEQYF
TRBJ2-1,many,TRBD2,TRBV7-9,TGTGCCAGCAGCGCTTCCGGGACTAGCGGGAAATCCTACAATGAGCAGTTCTTC,CASSASGTSGKSYNEQFF